Given below is one TCR beta chain in context. The data were produced by immunoSEQ multiplex PCR, yet TCRdb's version contains in-frame clones alone and is incomplete. The table lists 170,000 or so clones, about 93% of them singletons, with over 1.3% in the top ten. This specimen comes from a study of control samples from healthy donors and cancer patients. The V segment lost 3 bases and the J segment 9 bases; nucleotides outside the gene matches: 14. The CDR3 length is 17 residues. Germline V CDR1 and CDR2: SGHRS, YFSETQ. This TCR was recovered from a man in his late teens or twenties in good health. This chain joins TRBV5-1 and TRBJ2-1, with 11 bases fitting TRBD2. Sequenced: blood. CDR3 DNA: TGCGCCAGCAGCTACATAATACTTAGCGGGGGGGACGCTGAGCAGTTCTTC. This sequence encodes CASSYIILSGGDAEQFF.